These T cell receptor beta chains were read from a single sample in a study of beta chain features in type 1 diabetes. TCRdb keeps only in-frame clones here, not all; method: immunoSEQ multiplex PCR. The data show 500,000 to 850,000 clones, with roughly 13% seen just once and approximately 0.039% held by the top ten. The sequencing sample was made of naive CD4+ T cells from blood. The receptor set was obtained from a man aged 18 to 29 with type 1 diabetes. The CDR3 runs from the conserved cysteine through the conserved F or W. Each record gives: J gene, D gene, clone size, V gene, CDR3 protein, CDR3 DNA. D genes are given only for firm matches. Where a row states a size, it is once, few, many or the class of an expanded clone; other rows omit it.

j_call: TRBJ1-1; d_call: TRBD1; clone_size: -; v_call: TRBV4-1; cdr3_aa: CASSQSGSGQYTEAFF; cdr3_nt: TGCGCCAGCAGCCAGTCGGGCTCGGGACAGTACACTGAAGCTTTCTTT
j_call: TRBJ2-7; d_call: -; clone_size: -; v_call: TRBV6-5; cdr3_aa: CASSRQGGSYEQYF; cdr3_nt: TGTGCCAGCAGTCGACAGGGAGGATCCTACGAGCAGTACTTC
j_call: TRBJ2-7; d_call: TRBD1; clone_size: few; v_call: TRBV7-2; cdr3_aa: CASSFGQGIYEQYF; cdr3_nt: TGTGCCAGCAGCTTCGGACAGGGCATCTACGAGCAGTACTTC
j_call: TRBJ2-3; d_call: -; clone_size: -; v_call: TRBV7-2; cdr3_aa: CASGIRSGRAGDTQYF; cdr3_nt: TGTGCCAGCGGAATTCGATCGGGCAGGGCGGGAGATACGCAGTATTTT
j_call: TRBJ1-1; d_call: -; clone_size: few; v_call: TRBV7-9; cdr3_aa: CASSLRGGLDTEAFF; cdr3_nt: TGTGCCAGCAGCTTGCGTGGGGGATTGGACACTGAAGCTTTCTTT
j_call: TRBJ2-4; d_call: -; clone_size: -; v_call: TRBV15; cdr3_aa: CATSRDSGTKNIQYF; cdr3_nt: TGTGCCACCAGCAGAGATTCGGGGACCAAAAACATTCAGTACTTC
j_call: TRBJ2-3; d_call: -; clone_size: few; v_call: TRBV5-4; cdr3_aa: CASSLFRSRGGDTQYF; cdr3_nt: TGTGCCAGCAGCCTATTTCGGTCCAGAGGGGGAGATACGCAGTATTTT
j_call: TRBJ2-1; d_call: TRBD1; clone_size: few; v_call: TRBV6-5; cdr3_aa: CASSYPGQGEFF; cdr3_nt: TGTGCCAGCAGTTATCCCGGACAGGGAGAGTTCTTC
j_call: TRBJ1-3; d_call: -; clone_size: -; v_call: TRBV6-5; cdr3_aa: CASTDVGNTIYF; cdr3_nt: TGTGCCAGCACGGATGTCGGGAACACCATATATTTT
j_call: TRBJ1-2; d_call: -; clone_size: -; v_call: TRBV30; cdr3_aa: CAWRGSGYTF; cdr3_nt: TGTGCCTGGAGGGGAAGTGGCTACACCTTC
j_call: TRBJ2-3; d_call: TRBD2; clone_size: -; v_call: TRBV9; cdr3_aa: CASSVGGSFQTDTQYF; cdr3_nt: TGTGCCAGCAGCGTAGGCGGGAGCTTTCAGACAGATACGCAGTATTTT
j_call: TRBJ2-7; d_call: TRBD1; clone_size: few; v_call: TRBV10-3; cdr3_aa: CAISTTGTGDNEQYF; cdr3_nt: TGTGCCATCAGTACGACCGGGACAGGGGATAACGAGCAGTACTTC
j_call: TRBJ1-2; d_call: -; clone_size: -; v_call: TRBV6-5; cdr3_aa: CASSYDSNYGYTF; cdr3_nt: TGTGCCAGCAGTTACGACAGTAACTATGGCTACACCTTC
j_call: TRBJ2-7; d_call: TRBD1; clone_size: -; v_call: TRBV15; cdr3_aa: CATSRDKGAEQYF; cdr3_nt: TGTGCCACCAGCAGAGATAAGGGGGCCGAGCAGTACTTC
j_call: TRBJ2-5; d_call: -; clone_size: -; v_call: TRBV9; cdr3_aa: CASSVAGSVRVETQYF; cdr3_nt: TGTGCCAGCAGCGTAGCCGGCTCCGTCAGGGTGGAGACCCAGTACTTC
j_call: TRBJ1-5; d_call: -; clone_size: -; v_call: TRBV30; cdr3_aa: CAWRHRGGQPQHF; cdr3_nt: TGTGCCTGGAGGCACCGAGGGGGTCAGCCCCAGCATTTT
j_call: TRBJ2-1; d_call: TRBD2; clone_size: -; v_call: TRBV2; cdr3_aa: CATAAGVSNEQFF; cdr3_nt: TGTGCCACCGCCGCGGGGGTTTCGAATGAGCAGTTCTTC
j_call: TRBJ2-1; d_call: TRBD1; clone_size: -; v_call: TRBV5-1; cdr3_aa: CASSRNTGDDEQFF; cdr3_nt: TGCGCCAGCAGCCGTAATACAGGGGACGATGAGCAGTTCTTC
j_call: TRBJ2-1; d_call: -; clone_size: few; v_call: TRBV7-2; cdr3_aa: CASSVDTSRNEQFF; cdr3_nt: TGTGCCAGCAGCGTTGACACGTCTCGCAATGAGCAGTTCTTC
j_call: TRBJ1-1; d_call: -; clone_size: -; v_call: TRBV5-1; cdr3_aa: CASSFDMNTEAFF; cdr3_nt: TGCGCCAGCAGCTTCGACATGAACACTGAAGCTTTCTTT
j_call: TRBJ2-5; d_call: TRBD2; clone_size: -; v_call: TRBV5-1; cdr3_aa: CASSLGGLAGQETQYF; cdr3_nt: TGCGCCAGCAGCTTGGGGGGACTAGCGGGGCAAGAGACCCAGTACTTC
j_call: TRBJ1-2; d_call: -; clone_size: -; v_call: TRBV30; cdr3_aa: CAWMRRGNGYTF; cdr3_nt: TGTGCCTGGATGAGGAGGGGAAATGGCTACACCTTC
j_call: TRBJ1-3; d_call: -; clone_size: few; v_call: TRBV28; cdr3_aa: CARLGGHPSRF; cdr3_nt: TGTGCCAGACTGGGGGGGCACCCATCACGATTT
j_call: TRBJ2-1; d_call: -; clone_size: -; v_call: TRBV5-1; cdr3_aa: CASSLAWRGNSYNEQFF; cdr3_nt: TGCGCCAGCAGCTTGGCGTGGCGCGGGAACTCCTACAATGAGCAGTTCTTC
j_call: TRBJ2-6; d_call: TRBD1; clone_size: -; v_call: TRBV2; cdr3_aa: CASRAGTGVSGANVLTF; cdr3_nt: TGTGCCAGCAGAGCCGGGACAGGGGTCTCTGGGGCCAACGTCCTGACTTTC
j_call: TRBJ1-3; d_call: -; clone_size: few; v_call: TRBV28; cdr3_aa: CASSAPQGTGNTIYF; cdr3_nt: TGTGCCAGCAGTGCTCCCCAGGGGACGGGAAACACCATATATTTT
j_call: TRBJ1-1; d_call: -; clone_size: few; v_call: TRBV29-1; cdr3_aa: CSVDWGSNTEAFF; cdr3_nt: TGCAGCGTTGATTGGGGTTCCAACACTGAAGCTTTCTTT
j_call: TRBJ2-3; d_call: -; clone_size: -; v_call: TRBV29-1; cdr3_aa: CSVLTGIDTQYF; cdr3_nt: TGCAGCGTTCTTACAGGGATAGATACGCAGTATTTT
j_call: TRBJ1-3; d_call: -; clone_size: -; v_call: TRBV15; cdr3_aa: CATSRVVGAGNTIYF; cdr3_nt: TGTGCCACCAGCAGAGTCGTAGGGGCTGGAAACACCATATATTTT
j_call: TRBJ2-5; d_call: TRBD2; clone_size: once; v_call: TRBV19; cdr3_aa: CASSMEGLAGGTQYF; cdr3_nt: TGTGCCAGTAGTATGGAGGGACTAGCGGGAGGGACCCAGTACTTC
j_call: TRBJ1-1; d_call: -; clone_size: -; v_call: TRBV10-3; cdr3_aa: CAISSGQTMNTEAFF; cdr3_nt: TGTGCCATCAGTTCCGGACAGACTATGAACACTGAAGCTTTCTTT
j_call: TRBJ2-7; d_call: -; clone_size: -; v_call: TRBV13; cdr3_aa: CASSLYGQGYEQYF; cdr3_nt: TGTGCCAGCAGCTTATACGGACAAGGCTACGAGCAGTACTTC
j_call: TRBJ1-2; d_call: -; clone_size: -; v_call: TRBV7-9; cdr3_aa: CASSLERGYTF; cdr3_nt: TGTGCCAGCAGCTTGGAGCGGGGCTACACCTTC
j_call: TRBJ2-7; d_call: TRBD1; clone_size: few; v_call: TRBV4-1; cdr3_aa: CASSGTGGYEQYF; cdr3_nt: TGCGCCAGCAGCGGGACAGGGGGCTACGAGCAGTACTTC
j_call: TRBJ1-6; d_call: TRBD1; clone_size: -; v_call: TRBV30; cdr3_aa: CAWSVRGQGNSPLHF; cdr3_nt: TGTGCCTGGAGTGTACGTGGACAGGGGAATTCACCCCTCCACTTT
j_call: TRBJ2-5; d_call: TRBD1; clone_size: -; v_call: TRBV4-1; cdr3_aa: CASSLDRGTQETQYF; cdr3_nt: TGCGCCAGCAGCCTGGACAGGGGGACTCAAGAGACCCAGTACTTC
j_call: TRBJ2-1; d_call: -; clone_size: few; v_call: TRBV29-1; cdr3_aa: CSVRDMFGTAPYNEQFF; cdr3_nt: TGCAGCGTTAGAGATATGTTCGGGACTGCACCTTACAATGAGCAGTTCTTC
j_call: TRBJ2-7; d_call: -; clone_size: -; v_call: TRBV29-1; cdr3_aa: CSVGPRGGVIDEQYF; cdr3_nt: TGCAGCGTTGGCCCAAGAGGAGGGGTCATCGACGAGCAGTACTTC
j_call: TRBJ2-7; d_call: TRBD1; clone_size: -; v_call: TRBV19; cdr3_aa: CASLKSGTGVYEQYF; cdr3_nt: TGTGCCAGCCTAAAATCCGGGACAGGGGTTTACGAGCAGTACTTC
j_call: TRBJ2-7; d_call: -; clone_size: few; v_call: TRBV21-1; cdr3_aa: CASSKYGGTSGRIYEQYF; cdr3_nt: TGTGCCAGCAGCAAATACGGCGGTACTAGCGGGAGGATCTACGAGCAGTACTTC
j_call: TRBJ2-7; d_call: TRBD2; clone_size: -; v_call: TRBV9; cdr3_aa: CASSLTAGGTSEQYF; cdr3_nt: TGTGCCAGCAGTTTGACTGCGGGAGGGACATCCGAGCAGTACTTC
j_call: TRBJ2-1; d_call: TRBD1; clone_size: -; v_call: TRBV5-1; cdr3_aa: CASSFGTVNNEQFF; cdr3_nt: TGCGCCAGCAGCTTTGGGACAGTAAACAATGAGCAGTTCTTC
j_call: TRBJ2-3; d_call: TRBD2; clone_size: few; v_call: TRBV7-2; cdr3_aa: CASILRIAGRTDTQYF; cdr3_nt: TGTGCCAGCATCCTACGAATAGCGGGACGGACAGATACGCAGTATTTT
j_call: TRBJ1-4; d_call: -; clone_size: -; v_call: TRBV5-1; cdr3_aa: CASSPTMGVWEKLFF; cdr3_nt: TGCGCCAGCAGCCCCACTATGGGGGTGTGGGAAAAACTGTTTTTT
j_call: TRBJ2-5; d_call: -; clone_size: -; v_call: TRBV5-1; cdr3_aa: CASSLATARKGTQYF; cdr3_nt: TGCGCCAGCAGCTTGGCGACAGCCCGAAAGGGGACCCAGTACTTC
j_call: TRBJ1-2; d_call: TRBD1; clone_size: -; v_call: TRBV29-1; cdr3_aa: CSVGSLWDRGEGGYTF; cdr3_nt: TGCAGCGTTGGGTCCCTTTGGGACAGGGGAGAGGGTGGCTACACCTTC
j_call: TRBJ2-3; d_call: -; clone_size: few; v_call: TRBV7-2; cdr3_aa: CAAGEADTQYF; cdr3_nt: TGCGCTGCTGGGGAAGCGGATACGCAGTATTTT
j_call: TRBJ1-4; d_call: -; clone_size: few; v_call: TRBV6-1; cdr3_aa: CASSGATLEKLFF; cdr3_nt: TGTGCCAGCAGTGGGGCGACCCTAGAAAAACTGTTTTTT
j_call: TRBJ2-5; d_call: TRBD1; clone_size: -; v_call: TRBV25-1; cdr3_aa: CASSVRGTGVEETQYF; cdr3_nt: TGTGCCAGCAGTGTCCGCGGGACAGGGGTTGAGGAGACCCAGTACTTC
j_call: TRBJ1-1; d_call: TRBD1; clone_size: -; v_call: TRBV5-6; cdr3_aa: CASSLDRGNTEAFF; cdr3_nt: TGTGCCAGCAGCTTGGACAGGGGCAACACTGAAGCTTTCTTT
j_call: TRBJ1-1; d_call: -; clone_size: few; v_call: TRBV27; cdr3_aa: CASSKWGTEAFF; cdr3_nt: TGTGCCAGCAGCAAGTGGGGCACTGAAGCTTTCTTT
j_call: TRBJ2-3; d_call: TRBD2; clone_size: few; v_call: TRBV6-5; cdr3_aa: CASSYSLAGTDTQYF; cdr3_nt: TGTGCCAGCAGTTACAGTCTAGCGGGCACAGATACGCAGTATTTT
j_call: TRBJ1-3; d_call: -; clone_size: -; v_call: TRBV9; cdr3_aa: CASSVVGPSNTIYF; cdr3_nt: TGTGCCAGCAGCGTAGTGGGGCCTAGTAACACCATATATTTT
j_call: TRBJ2-7; d_call: TRBD1; clone_size: -; v_call: TRBV15; cdr3_aa: CATRNRQGGYEQYF; cdr3_nt: TGTGCCACCAGAAATCGACAGGGCGGCTACGAGCAGTACTTC